One and the same sample provided the 17 T cell receptor beta chains below, sequenced in a study of T cell responses to AZD1222 COVID-19 vaccine. TCRdb's table, derived via immunoSEQ multiplex PCR, lists solely in-frame clones and lacks some. Found here are around 65,000 clones, less than 85% of them singletons; the top ten hold approximately 23%. Sequenced material: peripheral blood, taken 28 days after the second AZD1222 dose. Receptor source: an adult who received the AZD1222 COVID-19 vaccine.

Only one count was recorded for this clone. This chain joins TRBV6-4 and TRBJ1-1, with a weak D call TRBD1 (5 bases). CDR3 length equals 13 residues. Trimming removed 6 bases from V and 2 bases from J, with 10 bases in between. Per the germline V gene, CDR1 is MRHNA and CDR2 is SNTAGT. The CDR3 coding sequence is TGTGCCAGCAGCCGGACATACAACACTGAAGCTTTCTTT. This translates into CASSRTYNTEAFF.

This clone occurred a few times. This chain connects TRBV5-4 to TRBJ1-2; D remains unclear. Germline CDR1 and CDR2: SGHNT and YYREEE (reference sequence). V lost 2 bases and J 0 bases, leaving 14 bases between the germline ends. The length of the CDR3 is 16 residues. The CDR3 sequence is CASSFPGFDANYGYTF. In nucleotides, the CDR3 is TGTGCCAGCAGCTTCCCGGGTTTTGATGCTAACTATGGCTACACCTTC. Complete variable domain (other parts from reference TRBV5-4 and TRBJ1-2): ETGVTQSPTHLIKTRGQQVTLRCSSQSGHNTVSWYQQALGQGPQFIFQYYREEENGRGNFPPRFSGLQFPNYSSELNVNALELDDSALYLCASSFPGFDANYGYTFGSGTRLTVV.

The gene calls are TRBV6-5 and TRBJ1-5, with 10 bases matching TRBD1. Germline loops: CDR1 MNHEY, CDR2 SVGAGI. The CDR3 is 14 amino acids. V shed 8 bases and J 6 bases; nucleotides not matched to a gene: 7. The CDR3 DNA reads as TGTGCCAGCGAGACAGGGGGCAACGGTCAGCCCCAGCATTTT. Translating it yields CASETGGNGQPQHF.

This chain joins TRBV10-3 and TRBJ2-7; 13 bases align to TRBD2. With V trimmed by 2 bases and J by 6 bases, 7 bases remained unmatched. The CDR3 is 16 amino acids. Germline V gene lookup returns CDR1 ENHRY and CDR2 SYGVKD. CDR3 nucleotide sequence: TGTGCCATCAGTGAGAGGACTAGCGGGAGAACACTCGAGCAGTACTTC. Its translation is CAISERTSGRTLEQYF.

The V call is TRBV7-9, the J call TRBJ2-2; D ambiguous. The V end was cut by 5 bases, the J end by 6 bases, with 7 bases between. CDR3 length: 12 residues. The V gene's germline CDR1 is SEHNR and CDR2 FQNEAQ (reference sequence). The CDR3 DNA follows: TGTGCCAGCAGCCCGGACCCCGGGGAGCTGTTTTTT. Its protein is CASSPDPGELFF.

The sample holds one count of this clone. This CDR3 is CSAGQGAYEQYF. The CDR3 coding sequence is TGCAGCGCGGGACAGGGGGCCTACGAGCAGTACTTC. This sequence joins TRBV29-1 and TRBJ2-7; 11 bases match TRBD1. With 7 bases clipped from V and 2 bases from J, the junction kept 1 base outside the gene matches. The V gene's germline CDR1 is SQVTM and CDR2 ANQGSEA. The CDR3 covers 12 residues.

V gene TRBV10-1 combines with J gene TRBJ2-7; D uncertain. This CDR3 region has 13 residues. The germline V and J ends were trimmed by 5 bases and 5 bases, with 13 bases remaining between them. Germline CDR1 reads WNHNN; CDR2 reads SYGVQD (reference sequence). The CDR3 region has the DNA TGCGCCAGCAGTAAACAGTTAGGGAACGAGCAGTACTTC. Amino acids: CASSKQLGNEQYF.

The V call is TRBV5-1, the J call TRBJ1-1, with a possible D match to TRBD1 (5 bases). The CDR3 spans 15 residues. Germline values: CDR1 SGHRS, CDR2 YFSETQ. The V end was cut by 0 bases, the J end by 1 base, with 10 bases between. This chain's CDR3 is CASSLGGTANTEAFF. CDR3 bases: TGCGCCAGCAGCTTGGGGGGGACGGCGAACACTGAAGCTTTCTTT.

The rearrangement joins TRBV25-1 to TRBJ1-2; D is possibly TRBD1 (5 bases). CDR1 and CDR2 (germline): MGHDK, SYGVNS. V was trimmed by 5 bases and J by 4 bases, leaving 14 bases between them. This CDR3 is built from 14 residues. The CDR3 region has the DNA TGTGCCAGCAGTTCAGAGCCCCAGGGCTATGGCTACACCTTC. It encodes CASSSEPQGYGYTF.

The chain recombines TRBV27 with TRBJ1-1, with D uncertain. From germline, CDR1 is MNHEY and CDR2 SMNVEV (reference sequence). Deletions cut 3 bases from V and 4 bases from J, with 18 bases between. The CDR3 is made up of 16 amino acids. DNA for the CDR3: TGTGCCAGCAGTTTTGGTTTCTCTGGCGGCCCCACTGAAGCTTTCTTT. This gives the protein CASSFGFSGGPTEAFF.

The chain is built from TRBV28 and TRBJ2-5; D possibly corresponds to TRBD2 (6 bases). Germline CDR1 is MDHEN and CDR2 is SYDVKM. This CDR3 region has 12 residues. V lost 2 bases, J lost 5 bases, and 6 bases lay in between. The CDR3 protein is CASSLREETQYF. CDR3 DNA: TGTGCCAGCAGTTTACGGGAGGAGACCCAGTACTTC.

This chain uses TRBV5-6 with TRBJ2-1; D is perhaps TRBD2 (6 bases). The CDR3 is made up of 17 amino acids. With 4 bases removed from V and 7 bases from J, the gap between germline ends came to 24 bases. CDR1 and CDR2 from the germline V gene are SGHDT and YYEEEE. CDR3 sequence reads: CASSVRRGALGVNEQFF. In DNA form, the CDR3 reads TGTGCCAGCAGCGTCAGGAGGGGCGCGTTGGGAGTGAATGAGCAGTTCTTC.

The V gene is TRBV5-4, the J gene TRBJ2-5; the D is unclear. CDR1 is SGHNT and CDR2 is YYREEE in the germline V gene (reference sequence). The V end was cut by 2 bases, the J end by 2 bases, with 7 bases between. The CDR3 consists of 13 residues. The CDR3 sequence is CASSLVTQETQYF. The CDR3, as DNA: TGTGCCAGCAGCTTAGTTACTCAAGAGACCCAGTACTTC. The complete variable domain, with remaining parts taken from reference TRBV5-4 and TRBJ2-5, reads ETGVTQSPTHLIKTRGQQVTLRCSSQSGHNTVSWYQQALGQGPQFIFQYYREEENGRGNFPPRFSGLQFPNYSSELNVNALELDDSALYLCASSLVTQETQYFGPGTRLLVL.

This chain connects TRBV29-1 to TRBJ2-3; 11 bases line up with TRBD2. Trimming cost V 7 bases and J 0 bases; bases outside gene matches: 15. Per the germline V gene, CDR1 is SQVTM and CDR2 is ANQGSEA. The CDR3 sequence is 18 residues long. This chain's CDR3 is CSAQPFGLAGPSTDTQYF. The CDR3 DNA is TGCAGCGCCCAACCTTTCGGACTAGCGGGCCCTAGCACAGATACGCAGTATTTT.

The chain joins TRBV27 to TRBJ1-5; D perhaps matches TRBD1 (5 bases). The length of the CDR3 is 15 residues. Trimming removed 6 bases from V and 4 bases from J, with 16 bases in between. Germline CDR1 is MNHEY and CDR2 is SMNVEV (reference sequence). This CDR3 is CASRKQAVINQPQHF. The CDR3 bases are TGTGCCAGCAGGAAACAGGCGGTGATTAATCAGCCCCAGCATTTT.

This clone was detected once. Here the CDR3 DNA reads TGTGCCAGTAGTATAGATGGACAGGCAGACACTGAAGCTTTCTTT. This gives the protein CASSIDGQADTEAFF. The rearrangement links TRBV19 to TRBJ1-1; 7 bases are a match to TRBD1. The CDR3 extends over 15 amino acids. Germline V lookup: CDR1 LNHDA, CDR2 SQIVND (reference sequence). V dropped 0 bases and J dropped 3; count of bases not matched to a gene: 4.

CDR3 in amino acids: CASSVNRGPETEAFF. The CDR3 region has the DNA TGTGCCAGCAGCGTAAACCGGGGCCCAGAGACTGAAGCTTTCTTT. The gene calls are TRBV7-9 and TRBJ1-1; tentative D call: TRBD1 (5 bases). Deletions cut 5 bases from V and 5 bases from J, with 18 bases between. The CDR3 consists of 15 residues. The germline CDR1 and CDR2 sequences are SEHNR and FQNEAQ (reference sequence).